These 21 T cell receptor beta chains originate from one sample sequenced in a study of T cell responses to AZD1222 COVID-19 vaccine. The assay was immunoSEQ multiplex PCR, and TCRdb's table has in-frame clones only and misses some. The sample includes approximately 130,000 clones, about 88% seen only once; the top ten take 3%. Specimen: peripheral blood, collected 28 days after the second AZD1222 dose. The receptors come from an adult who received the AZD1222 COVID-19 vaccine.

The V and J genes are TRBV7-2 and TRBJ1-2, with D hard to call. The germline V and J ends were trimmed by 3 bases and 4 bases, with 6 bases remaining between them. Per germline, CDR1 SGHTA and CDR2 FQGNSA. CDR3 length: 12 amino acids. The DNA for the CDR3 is TGTGCCAGCAGCTTCCTTCCCTATGGCTACACCTTC. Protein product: CASSFLPYGYTF.

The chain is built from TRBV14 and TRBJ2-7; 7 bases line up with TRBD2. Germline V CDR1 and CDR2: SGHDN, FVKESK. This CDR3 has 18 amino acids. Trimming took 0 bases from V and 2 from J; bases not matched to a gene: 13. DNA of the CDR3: TGTGCCAGCAGCCAAGATCCGCCCAGCGGGGAGTTCACCTACGAGCAGTACTTC. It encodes CASSQDPPSGEFTYEQYF.

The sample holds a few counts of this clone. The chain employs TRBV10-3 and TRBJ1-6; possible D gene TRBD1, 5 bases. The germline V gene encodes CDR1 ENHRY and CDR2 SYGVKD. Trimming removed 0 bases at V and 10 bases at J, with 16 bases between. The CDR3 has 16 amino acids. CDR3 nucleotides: TGTGCCATCAGTGAGTCCGGGCAGGGTTTGGGATCACCCCTCCACTTT. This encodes CAISESGQGLGSPLHF.

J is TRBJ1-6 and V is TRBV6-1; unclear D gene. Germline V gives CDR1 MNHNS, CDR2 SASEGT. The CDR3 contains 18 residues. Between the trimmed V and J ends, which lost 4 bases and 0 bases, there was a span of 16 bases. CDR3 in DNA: TGTGCCAGCAGTGGAGTTTTAGGGCAGAGCTCCTATAATTCACCCCTCCACTTT. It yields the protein CASSGVLGQSSYNSPLHF.

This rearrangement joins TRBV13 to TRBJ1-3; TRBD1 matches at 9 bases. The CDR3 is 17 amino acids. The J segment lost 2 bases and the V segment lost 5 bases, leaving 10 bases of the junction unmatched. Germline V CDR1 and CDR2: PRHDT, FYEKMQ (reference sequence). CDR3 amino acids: CASSTGTGLITGNTIYF. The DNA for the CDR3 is TGTGCCAGCAGCACCGGGACAGGGCTCATTACTGGAAACACCATATATTTT.

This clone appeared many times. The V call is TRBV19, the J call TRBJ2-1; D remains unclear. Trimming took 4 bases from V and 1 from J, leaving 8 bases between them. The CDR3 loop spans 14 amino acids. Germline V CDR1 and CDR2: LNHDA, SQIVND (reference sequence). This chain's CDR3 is CASSSTDSYNEQFF. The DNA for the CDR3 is TGTGCCAGTAGTAGCACAGATTCCTACAATGAGCAGTTCTTC.

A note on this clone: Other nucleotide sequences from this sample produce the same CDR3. The CDR3 sequence: CASSTGGNTEAFF. The CDR3 nucleotides read TGTGCCAGCAGCACAGGGGGCAACACTGAAGCTTTCTTT. The chain joins TRBV6-5 to TRBJ1-1; 9 bases map to TRBD1. This CDR3 region has 13 residues. Germline CDR1 and CDR2: MNHEY and SVGAGI. V was pared by 6 bases and J by 2 bases, with 1 base of the junction left unmatched.

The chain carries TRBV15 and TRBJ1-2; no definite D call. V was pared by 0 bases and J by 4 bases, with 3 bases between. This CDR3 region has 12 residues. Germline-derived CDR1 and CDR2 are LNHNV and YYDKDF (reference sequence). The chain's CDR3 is CATSRESYGYTF. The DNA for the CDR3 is TGTGCCACCAGCAGAGAAAGCTATGGCTACACCTTC.

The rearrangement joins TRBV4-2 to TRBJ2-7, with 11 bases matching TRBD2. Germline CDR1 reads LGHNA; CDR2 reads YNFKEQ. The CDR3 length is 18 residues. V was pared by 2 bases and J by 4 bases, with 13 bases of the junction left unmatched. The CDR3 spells CASSQSSGGSSPSYEQYF. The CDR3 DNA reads TGTGCCAGCAGCCAATCTAGCGGGGGGTCGAGCCCTTCGTACGAGCAGTACTTC.

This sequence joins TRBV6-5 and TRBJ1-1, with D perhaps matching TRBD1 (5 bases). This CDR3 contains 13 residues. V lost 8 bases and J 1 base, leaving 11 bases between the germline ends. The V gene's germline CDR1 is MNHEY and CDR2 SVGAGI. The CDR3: CASFRDGNTEAFF. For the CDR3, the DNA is TGTGCCAGCTTCCGGGACGGGAACACTGAAGCTTTCTTT.

The CDR3: CASSLDGGLEAFF. In DNA form, the CDR3 reads TGTGCCAGCAGCTTAGACGGGGGGTTGGAGGCGTTCTTC. This sequence joins TRBV11-2 and TRBJ2-1; 7 bases are a match to TRBD2. This CDR3 has 13 residues. With V trimmed by 0 bases and J by 15 bases, 8 bases remained unmatched. Looked up from germline, CDR1 is SGHAT and CDR2 is FQNNGV.

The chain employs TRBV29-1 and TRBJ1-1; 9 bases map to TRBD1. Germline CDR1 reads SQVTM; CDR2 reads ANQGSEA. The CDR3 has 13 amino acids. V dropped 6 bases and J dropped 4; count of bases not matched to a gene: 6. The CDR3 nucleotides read TGCAGCGTCCTACAGGGGGCAGGCACTGAAGCTTTCTTT. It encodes CSVLQGAGTEAFF.

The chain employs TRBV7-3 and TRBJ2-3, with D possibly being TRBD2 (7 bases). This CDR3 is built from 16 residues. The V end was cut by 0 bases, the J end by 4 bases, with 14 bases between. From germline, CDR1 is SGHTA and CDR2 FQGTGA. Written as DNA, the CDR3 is TGTGCCAGCAGCTTAACGTCGACGGGGGGCGCAGATACGCAGTATTTT. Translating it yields CASSLTSTGGADTQYF.

The CDR3 region has the DNA TGTGCCAGCAGCTCAAAGACAGGAGTGAACACTGAAGCTTTCTTT. Translating gives CASSSKTGVNTEAFF. V gene TRBV5-4 combines with J gene TRBJ1-1; the D gene is possibly TRBD1 (6 bases). The CDR3 totals 15 residues. The V end lost 3 bases, the J end lost 0 bases, and 12 bases lay between the germline ends. Germline V gene sequence: CDR1 SGHNT, CDR2 YYREEE (reference sequence).

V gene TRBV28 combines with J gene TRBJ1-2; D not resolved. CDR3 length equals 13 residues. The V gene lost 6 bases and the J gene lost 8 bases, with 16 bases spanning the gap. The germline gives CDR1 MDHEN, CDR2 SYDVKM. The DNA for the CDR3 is TGTGCCAGCAGCCAACGCGGCGCGGAAGGCTACACCTTC. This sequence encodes CASSQRGAEGYTF.

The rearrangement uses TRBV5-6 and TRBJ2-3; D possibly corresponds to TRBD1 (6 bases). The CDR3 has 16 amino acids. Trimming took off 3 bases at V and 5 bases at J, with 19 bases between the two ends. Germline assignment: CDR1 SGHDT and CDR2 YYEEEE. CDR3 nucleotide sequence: TGTGCCAGCAGCTCTAATACAGGGATGTCCTTAGATACGCAGTATTTT. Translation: CASSSNTGMSLDTQYF.

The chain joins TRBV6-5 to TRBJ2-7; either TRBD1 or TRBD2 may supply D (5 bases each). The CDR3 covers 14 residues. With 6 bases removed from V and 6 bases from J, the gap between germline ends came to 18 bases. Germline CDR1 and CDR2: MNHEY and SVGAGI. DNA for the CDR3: TGTGCCAGCAGGCCTTTGGGGGACCTGATCGAGCAGTACTTC. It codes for CASRPLGDLIEQYF.

CDR3 amino acids: CASSEAKGDIGYDGYTF. CDR3 sequence (DNA): TGTGCCAGCAGTGAAGCGAAGGGAGATATTGGATATGATGGCTACACCTTC. This chain links TRBV2 with TRBJ1-2; no firm D call. CDR1 SNHLY and CDR2 FYNNEI come from the germline V gene. Trimming left V 0 bases short and J 6 bases short, with 20 bases between. CDR3 size: 17 residues.

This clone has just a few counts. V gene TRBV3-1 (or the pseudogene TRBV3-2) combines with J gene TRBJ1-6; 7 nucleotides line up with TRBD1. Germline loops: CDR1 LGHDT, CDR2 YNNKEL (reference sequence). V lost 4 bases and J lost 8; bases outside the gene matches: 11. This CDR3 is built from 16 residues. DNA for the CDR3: TGTGCCAGCAGCCCGACAGGGCTACGTCGGGATTCACCCCTCCACTTT. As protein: CASSPTGLRRDSPLHF.

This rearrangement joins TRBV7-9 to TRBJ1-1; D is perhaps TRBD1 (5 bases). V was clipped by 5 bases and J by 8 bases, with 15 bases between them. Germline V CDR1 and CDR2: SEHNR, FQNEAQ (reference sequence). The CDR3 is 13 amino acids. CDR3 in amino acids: CASSPRDWGEAFF. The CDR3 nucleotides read TGTGCCAGCAGCCCGCGTGACTGGGGCGAAGCTTTCTTT.

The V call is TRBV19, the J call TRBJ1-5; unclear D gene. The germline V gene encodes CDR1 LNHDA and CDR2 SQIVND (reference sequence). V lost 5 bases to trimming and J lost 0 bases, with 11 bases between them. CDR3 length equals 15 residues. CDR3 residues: CASSREQYSNQPQHF. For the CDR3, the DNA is TGTGCCAGTAGTCGGGAACAGTATAGCAATCAGCCCCAGCATTTT.